The rows below give T cell receptor beta chains drawn from one sample of a study of blood T cell repertoires in COVID-19. Sequencing used immunoSEQ multiplex PCR; TCRdb keeps in-frame clones, though not all of them. The sample shows tens of thousands of clones, around 74% of them seen only once. Sequencing was carried out using peripheral blood. The receptors were sampled from a man aged 50-60 years with COVID-19, enrolled during active disease. The conserved cysteine and the conserved F or W are not part of the CDR3 here.

CDR3 length | V gene | CDR3 protein
12 | TRBV10-3 | AIRLQGRNTEAF
16 | TRBV5-1 | ASSLDHSGGSYNSPLH
12 | TRBV28 | ASSYGGLGHEQY
14 | TRBV5-6 | ASSLGSGASTDTQY
12 | TRBV29-1 | SVTTSTTGNEQF
12 | TRBV6-5 | ASSYSGSGDTQY
12 | TRBV5-1 | ASSRQGARETQY
13 | TRBV6-5 | ASSYSAGVAGELF
13 | TRBV28 | ASSRLDRRNSPLH
13 | TRBV9 | ASSLYPGTDYGYT
11 | TRBV2 | ASSEPGGNGYT
13 | TRBV3-1/TRBV3-2 | ASSLDTGSGNTIY
14 | TRBV6-2/TRBV6-3 | ASSQPRGRGGYTQY
12 | TRBV6-4 | ASSVCRERKTQY
15 | TRBV11-3 | ASSPGLAIADTGELF
13 | TRBV5-1 | ASSSVGSLAGEQY
15 | TRBV19 | AIIRSGTSGTKETQY
11 | TRBV7-8 | ASSRGLTYEQY
14 | TRBV5-1 | ASSYGTGGNNEKLF
13 | TRBV18 | ASSRTGGRDSPLH
12 | TRBV27 | ASSSQVLSYEQY
11 | TRBV10-3 | AISQDTYYGYT
12 | TRBV5-5 | ASSPTGFQETQY
13 | TRBV21-1 | ASSKGTSLAYEQY
11 | TRBV10-2 | ASSDWLNTEAF
9 | TRBV30 | ACPREETQY
13 | TRBV3-1/TRBV3-2 | ASSQGDGRLDTQY
16 | TRBV3-1/TRBV3-2 | ASSQDPQGDSGVNVLT
19 | TRBV9 | ASSVPWGPKTSGEFQETQY
12 | TRBV5-6 | ASSRLTGAYEQY
12 | TRBV9 | ASSVATGGETQY
15 | TRBV7-9 | ASSLRTGGRATDTQY
13 | TRBV3-1/TRBV3-2 | ASSQSPGLGEKLF
11 | TRBV27 | ASSLNLYQPQH
11 | TRBV15 | ATGAGPNTEAF
15 | TRBV4-2 | ASSQDPVGRGEEKLF
13 | TRBV4-1 | ASSLGLAGVSEQF
12 | TRBV18 | ASSPPEGGNTIY
12 | TRBV7-9 | ASRPGTRSNEQF
11 | TRBV12-3/TRBV12-4 | ASISREDTEAF
14 | TRBV7-3 | ASSPRGGGDGNTIY
12 | TRBV7-2 | ASSLLAGDYEQY
14 | TRBV7-9 | ASSLLGRRRGNEQF
14 | TRBV5-1 | ASSLGTLGYNSPLH
12 | TRBV6-6 | ASSWRGRATEAF
13 | TRBV2 | AGSVRLASTDTQY
14 | TRBV24-1 | ATSDSGTVNTGELF